This TCR beta chain appears in the sequencing data of a study of PD-1 blockade in classical Hodgkin lymphoma. Concerning this clone: Its antigen is not known.

Findings and caveats of the study: Newly diagnosed patients reportedly had lower baseline TCR diversity than healthy donors. The CD4+ diversity rise by C4D1 was clearest in complete responders. Excluded were patients who started nivolumab under 1 year after ASCT, a group that had lower diversity.

Noted time point: cycle 4 day 1 (C4D1), after less than 7 weeks of nivolumab. Relapse after autologous stem cell transplantation occurred in every patient, and brentuximab vedotin exposure varied. Best outcomes ranged across complete response, partial response and progressive disease. The table came from immunoSEQ multiplex PCR; TCRdb's copy has only in-frame clones and leaves some out. This table holds 40,000 to 55,000 clones, about three quarters found once. The germline V gene has CDR1 MNHNY and CDR2 SVGAGI (reference sequence). V lost 7 bases and J 0 bases, leaving 13 bases between the germline ends. This CDR3 has 14 amino acids.

V is TRBV6-6 and J is TRBJ2-7; a weak D match, TRBD2 (6 bases). The sequence was collected from a human donor with classical Hodgkin lymphoma. Sequenced here: peripheral blood mononuclear cells (PBMCs), sampled before the fourth cycle of nivolumab. CDR3 region: CASTRAGLSYEQYF. The CDR3 DNA follows: TGTGCCAGCACCCGGGCGGGGCTCTCCTACGAGCAGTACTTC.